Shown below are 9 T cell receptor beta chains from a single sample sequenced in a study of shared clonotypes between healthy human individuals. Terminally differentiated effector memory CD45RA+ cells were excluded from the naive CD8 cells, which were CD45RO-negative and positively selected for CCR7. Produced via immunoSEQ multiplex PCR; TCRdb's table is partial and in-frame only. The repertoire holds about 590,000 clones, with 95% to 96% as singletons. The material sequenced was naive CD8+ T cells sorted from blood. The source is a woman in her twenties or thirties in good health.

This chain links TRBV21-1 with TRBJ1-4. TRBV21-1 is tagged as a pseudogene. This CDR3 spans 16 amino acids. CDR3: CASSKRDSPAGEKLFF. The DNA for the CDR3 is TGTGCCAGCAGCAAACGGGATAGCCCGGCCGGGGAAAAACTGTTTTTT.

The chain recombines TRBV11-2 with TRBJ2-1, with unresolved D. Trimming took off 3 bases at V and 4 bases at J, with 4 bases between the two ends. Germline CDR1 and CDR2: SGHAT and FQNNGV. This CDR3 region has 12 residues. This CDR3 reads CASSFYYNEQFF. The CDR3 region has the DNA TGTGCCAGCAGCTTTTATTACAATGAGCAGTTCTTC.

V usage is TRBV28 and J usage is TRBJ2-1, with 7 bases that match TRBD1. The CDR3 covers 15 residues. V lost 4 bases to trimming and J lost 10 bases; unmatched junction nucleotides: 13. CDR1 is MDHEN and CDR2 is SYDVKM in the germline V gene. The CDR3 loop is CASSWWTGRDVEQFF. CDR3 DNA: TGTGCCAGCAGTTGGTGGACAGGACGAGATGTAGAGCAGTTCTTC.

This chain connects TRBV27 to TRBJ2-1, with D perhaps matching TRBD2 (6 bases). Germline-derived CDR1 and CDR2 are MNHEY and SMNVEV (reference sequence). V lost 2 bases and J 6 bases, leaving 20 bases between the germline ends. The CDR3 has 17 amino acids. The CDR3 sequence is CASSLAHRSGRPNEQFF. DNA for the CDR3: TGTGCCAGCAGTTTAGCCCACCGTAGCGGTAGGCCCAATGAGCAGTTCTTC.

This clone was recorded once. The chain recombines TRBV21-1 with TRBJ1-3. TRBV21-1 constitutes a pseudogene. The CDR3 totals 16 residues. The DNA of the CDR3 is TGTGCCAGCAGCAAAGAGCAGGGAGGGATGAGGAACACCATATATTTT. Its translation: CASSKEQGGMRNTIYF.

The chain links TRBV2 to TRBJ2-7, with unresolved D. Deletions cut 4 bases from V and 0 bases from J, with 16 bases between. Germline V lookup: CDR1 SNHLY, CDR2 FYNNEI. CDR3 length: 16 residues. The CDR3 is CASSVIGRKSSYEQYF. CDR3 coding DNA: TGTGCCAGCAGTGTAATTGGGCGAAAAAGCTCCTACGAGCAGTACTTC. The whole variable domain, remainder taken from reference TRBV2 and TRBJ2-7, is EPEVTQTPSHQVTQMGQEVILRCVPISNHLYFYWYRQILGQKVEFLVSFYNNEISEKSEIFDDQFSVERPDGSNFTLKIRSTKLEDSAMYFCASSVIGRKSSYEQYFGPGTRLTVT.

The CDR3 is CASSWVNQPQHF. The CDR3 bases are TGTGCCAGCAGCTGGGTAAATCAGCCCCAGCATTTT. This rearrangement joins TRBV5-8 to TRBJ1-5; D is unresolved. Germline V CDR1 and CDR2: SGHTS, YDEGEE. The length of the CDR3 is 12 residues. V shed 3 bases and J shed 4 bases, with 5 bases lying between them.

This clone occurred once. This chain uses TRBV11-2 with TRBJ2-4, with D perhaps TRBD1 (6 bases). V was trimmed by 7 bases and J by 5 bases, leaving 12 bases between them. Germline V gives CDR1 SGHAT, CDR2 FQNNGV. The CDR3 spans 13 residues. The CDR3 coding sequence is TGTGCCAGCAAAGACAGGTTACAAAACATTCAGTACTTC. Protein sequence: CASKDRLQNIQYF.

The table lists this clone with a count of one. J is TRBJ1-2 and V is TRBV7-9, with a weak D call TRBD1 (5 bases). From germline, CDR1 is SEHNR and CDR2 FQNEAQ (reference sequence). The CDR3 sequence is 12 residues long. V dropped 5 bases and J dropped 8 bases, with 12 bases sitting between them. The CDR3 protein is CASSPFGAGYTF. The CDR3 region has the DNA TGTGCCAGCAGCCCTTTTGGGGCCGGCTACACCTTC. The entire variable domain, with the rest obtained from reference TRBV7-9 and TRBJ1-2, is as follows: DTGVSQNPRHKITKRGQNVTFRCDPISEHNRLYWYRQTLGQGPEFLTYFQNEAQLEKSRLLSDRFSAERPKGSFSTLEIQRTEQGDSAMYLCASSPFGAGYTFGSGTRLTVV.